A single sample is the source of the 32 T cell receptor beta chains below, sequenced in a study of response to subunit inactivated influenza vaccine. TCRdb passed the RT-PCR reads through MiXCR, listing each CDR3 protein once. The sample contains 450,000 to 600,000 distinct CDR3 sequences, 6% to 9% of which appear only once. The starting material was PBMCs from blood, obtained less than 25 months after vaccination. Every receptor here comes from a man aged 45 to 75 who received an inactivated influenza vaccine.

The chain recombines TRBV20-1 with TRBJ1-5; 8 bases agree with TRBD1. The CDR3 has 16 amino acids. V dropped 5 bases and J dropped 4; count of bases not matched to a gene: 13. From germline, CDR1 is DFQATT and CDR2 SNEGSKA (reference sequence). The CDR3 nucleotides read TGCAGTGCTTTAGGACAGGGAGGCCCAACGAATCAGCCCCAGCATTTT. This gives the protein CSALGQGGPTNQPQHF.

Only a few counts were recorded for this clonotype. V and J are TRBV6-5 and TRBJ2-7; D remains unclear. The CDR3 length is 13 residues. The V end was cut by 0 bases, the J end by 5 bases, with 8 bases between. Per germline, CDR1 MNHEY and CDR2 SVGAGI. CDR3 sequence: CASSYSQSDEQYF. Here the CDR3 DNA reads TGTGCCAGCAGTTACTCGCAGTCGGACGAGCAGTACTTC.

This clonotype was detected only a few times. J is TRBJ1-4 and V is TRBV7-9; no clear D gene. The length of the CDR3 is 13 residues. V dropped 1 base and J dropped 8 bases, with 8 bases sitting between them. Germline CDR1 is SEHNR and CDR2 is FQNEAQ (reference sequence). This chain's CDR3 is CASSLVGQEKLFF. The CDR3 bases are TGTGCCAGCAGCTTAGTTGGGCAAGAAAAACTGTTTTTT.

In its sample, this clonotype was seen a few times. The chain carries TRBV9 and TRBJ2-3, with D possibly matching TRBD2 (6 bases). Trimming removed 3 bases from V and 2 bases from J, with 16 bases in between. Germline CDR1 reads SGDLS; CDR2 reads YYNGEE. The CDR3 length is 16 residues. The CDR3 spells CASSAPTSSYTDTQYF. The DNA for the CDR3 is TGTGCCAGCAGCGCACCAACTAGCAGTTACACAGATACGCAGTATTTT.

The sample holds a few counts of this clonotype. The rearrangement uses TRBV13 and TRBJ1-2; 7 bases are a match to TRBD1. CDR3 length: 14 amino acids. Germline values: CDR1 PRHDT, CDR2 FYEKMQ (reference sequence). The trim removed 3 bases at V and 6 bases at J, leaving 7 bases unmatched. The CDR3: CASSFTGTEDGYTF. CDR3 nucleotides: TGTGCCAGCAGCTTTACCGGGACAGAGGATGGCTACACCTTC.

The CDR3: CASTAAGTGINEQFF. Written as DNA, the CDR3 is TGTGCCAGCACCGCGGCCGGGACAGGGATAAATGAGCAGTTCTTC. The chain carries TRBV28 and TRBJ2-1; 9 positions agree with TRBD1. Germline V gene sequence: CDR1 MDHEN, CDR2 SYDVKM. V shed 7 bases and J 7 bases; nucleotides not matched to a gene: 11. The CDR3 is 15 amino acids.

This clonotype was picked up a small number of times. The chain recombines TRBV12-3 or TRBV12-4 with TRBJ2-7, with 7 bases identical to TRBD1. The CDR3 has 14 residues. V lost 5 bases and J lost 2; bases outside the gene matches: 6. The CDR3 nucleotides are TGTGCCAGCAGTGGACCCGGGACAGCCTACGAGCAGTACTTC. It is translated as CASSGPGTAYEQYF.

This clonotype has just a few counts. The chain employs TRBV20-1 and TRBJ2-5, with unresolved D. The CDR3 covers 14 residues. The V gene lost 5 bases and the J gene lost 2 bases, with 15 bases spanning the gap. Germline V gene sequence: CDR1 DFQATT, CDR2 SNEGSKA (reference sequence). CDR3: CSAQLVRAQETQYF. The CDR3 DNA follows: TGCAGTGCTCAATTGGTCAGAGCGCAAGAGACCCAGTACTTC.

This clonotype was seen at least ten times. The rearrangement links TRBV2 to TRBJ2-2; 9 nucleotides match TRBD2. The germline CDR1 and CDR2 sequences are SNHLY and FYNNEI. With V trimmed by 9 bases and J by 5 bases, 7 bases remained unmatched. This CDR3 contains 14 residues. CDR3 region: CASGGTSNTGELFF. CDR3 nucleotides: TGTGCCAGTGGCGGGACTAGCAATACCGGGGAGCTGTTTTTT. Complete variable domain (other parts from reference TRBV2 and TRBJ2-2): EPEVTQTPSHQVTQMGQEVILRCVPISNHLYFYWYRQILGQKVEFLVSFYNNEISEKSEIFDDQFSVERPDGSNFTLKIRSTKLEDSAMYFCASGGTSNTGELFFGEGSRLTVL.

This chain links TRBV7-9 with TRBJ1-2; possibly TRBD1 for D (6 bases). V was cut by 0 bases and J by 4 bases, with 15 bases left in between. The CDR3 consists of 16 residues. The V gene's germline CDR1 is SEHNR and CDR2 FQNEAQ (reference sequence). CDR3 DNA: TGTGCCAGCAGCTTAGCGACAGGCCGCTTGGGCTATGGCTACACCTTC. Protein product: CASSLATGRLGYGYTF.

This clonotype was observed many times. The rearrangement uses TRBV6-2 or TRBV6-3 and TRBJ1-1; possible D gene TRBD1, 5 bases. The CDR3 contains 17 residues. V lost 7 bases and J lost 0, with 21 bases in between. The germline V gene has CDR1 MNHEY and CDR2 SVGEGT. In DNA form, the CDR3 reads TGTGCCAGCACCTCCCCGAGGGGCAGTGGCATGAACACTGAAGCTTTCTTT. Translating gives CASTSPRGSGMNTEAFF.

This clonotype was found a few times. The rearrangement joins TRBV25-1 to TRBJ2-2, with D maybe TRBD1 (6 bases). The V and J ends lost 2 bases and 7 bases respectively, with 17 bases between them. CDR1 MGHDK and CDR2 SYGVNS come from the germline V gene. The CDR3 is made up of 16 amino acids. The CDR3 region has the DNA TGTGCCAGCAGTGAACGCGACAGGCCTGGGAGCGGGGAGCTGTTTTTT. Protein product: CASSERDRPGSGELFF.

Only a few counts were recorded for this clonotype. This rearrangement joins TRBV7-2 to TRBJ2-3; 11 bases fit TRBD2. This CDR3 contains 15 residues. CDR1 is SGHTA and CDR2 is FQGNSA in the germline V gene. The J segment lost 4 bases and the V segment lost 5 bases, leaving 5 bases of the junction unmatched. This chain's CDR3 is CASSGSGGASDTQYF. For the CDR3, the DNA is TGTGCCAGCAGCGGTAGCGGGGGGGCGTCAGATACGCAGTATTTT.

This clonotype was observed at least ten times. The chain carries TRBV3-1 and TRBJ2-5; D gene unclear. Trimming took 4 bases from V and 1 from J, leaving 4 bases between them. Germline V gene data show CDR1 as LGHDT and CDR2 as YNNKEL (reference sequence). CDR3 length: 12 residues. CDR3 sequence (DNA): TGTGCCAGCAGCCCGTTCCAAGAGACCCAGTACTTC. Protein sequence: CASSPFQETQYF.

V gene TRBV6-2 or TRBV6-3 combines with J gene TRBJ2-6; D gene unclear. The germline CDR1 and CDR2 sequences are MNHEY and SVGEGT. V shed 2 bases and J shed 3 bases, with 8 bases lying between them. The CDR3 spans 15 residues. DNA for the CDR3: TGTGCCAGCAGTTACGGGGAAGGTGGGGCCAACGTCCTGACTTTC. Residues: CASSYGEGGANVLTF.

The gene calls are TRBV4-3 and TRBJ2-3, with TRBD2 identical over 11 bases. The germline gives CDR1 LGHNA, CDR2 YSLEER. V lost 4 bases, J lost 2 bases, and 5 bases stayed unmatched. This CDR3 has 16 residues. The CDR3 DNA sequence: TGCGCCAGCAGCCCTAGCGGGGGGCTTTTCACAGATACGCAGTATTTT. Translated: CASSPSGGLFTDTQYF.

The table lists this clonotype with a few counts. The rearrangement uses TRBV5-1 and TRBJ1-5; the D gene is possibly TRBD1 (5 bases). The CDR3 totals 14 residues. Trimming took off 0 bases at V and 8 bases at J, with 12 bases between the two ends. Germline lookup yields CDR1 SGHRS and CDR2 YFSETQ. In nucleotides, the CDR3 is TGCGCCAGCAGCTTGGGGGGCGGGAGGGAGCCCCAGCATTTT. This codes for CASSLGGGREPQHF.

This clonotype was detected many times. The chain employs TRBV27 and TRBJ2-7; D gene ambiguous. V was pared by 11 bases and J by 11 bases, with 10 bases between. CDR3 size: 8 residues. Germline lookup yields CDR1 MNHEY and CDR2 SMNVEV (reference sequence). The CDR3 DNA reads TGTGCCCCCTGGGTGGAGTACTTC. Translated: CAPWVEYF.

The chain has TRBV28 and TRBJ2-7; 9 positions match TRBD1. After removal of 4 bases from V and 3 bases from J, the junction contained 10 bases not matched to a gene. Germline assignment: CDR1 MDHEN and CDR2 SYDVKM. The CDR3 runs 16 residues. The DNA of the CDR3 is TGTGCCAGCAGTTCACCCCGCCGGACAGGGGACTACGAGCAGTACTTC. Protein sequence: CASSSPRRTGDYEQYF.

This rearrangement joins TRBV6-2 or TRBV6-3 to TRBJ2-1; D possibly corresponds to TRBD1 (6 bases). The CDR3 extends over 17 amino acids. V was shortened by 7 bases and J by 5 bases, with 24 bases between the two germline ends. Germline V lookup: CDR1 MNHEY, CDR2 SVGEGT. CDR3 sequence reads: CASIPSGIGGGHNEQFF. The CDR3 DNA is TGTGCCAGCATCCCCTCCGGGATAGGGGGTGGCCACAATGAGCAGTTCTTC.

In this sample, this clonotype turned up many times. The CDR3 coding sequence is TGTGCCTGGAGTGCGAACTTGGGCACTGAAGCTTTCTTT. Translating gives CAWSANLGTEAFF. V usage is TRBV30 and J usage is TRBJ1-1; D is unresolved. CDR1 GTSNPN and CDR2 SVGIG come from the germline V gene (reference sequence). V gave up 1 base and J gave up 4 bases, with 10 bases separating them. CDR3 length: 13 amino acids.

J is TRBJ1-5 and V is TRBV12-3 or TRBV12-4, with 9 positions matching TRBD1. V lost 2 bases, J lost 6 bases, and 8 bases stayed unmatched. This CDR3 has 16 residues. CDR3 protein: CASSLWTGEASQPQHF. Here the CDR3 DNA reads TGTGCCAGCAGTTTATGGACAGGGGAGGCTAGTCAGCCCCAGCATTTT.

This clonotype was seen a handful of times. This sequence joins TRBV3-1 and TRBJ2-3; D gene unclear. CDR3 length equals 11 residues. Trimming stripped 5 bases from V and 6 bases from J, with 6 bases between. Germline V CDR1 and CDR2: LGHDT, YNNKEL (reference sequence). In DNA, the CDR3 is TGTGCCAGCAGCGGGTGGGATACGCAGTATTTT. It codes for CASSGWDTQYF.

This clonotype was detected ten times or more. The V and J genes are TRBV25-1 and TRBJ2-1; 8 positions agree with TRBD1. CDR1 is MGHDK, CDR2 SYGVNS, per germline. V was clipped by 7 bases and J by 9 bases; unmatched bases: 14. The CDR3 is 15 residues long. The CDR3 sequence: CASTWDRSKEGEQFF. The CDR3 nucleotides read TGTGCCAGCACCTGGGACAGGTCAAAGGAGGGTGAGCAGTTCTTC.

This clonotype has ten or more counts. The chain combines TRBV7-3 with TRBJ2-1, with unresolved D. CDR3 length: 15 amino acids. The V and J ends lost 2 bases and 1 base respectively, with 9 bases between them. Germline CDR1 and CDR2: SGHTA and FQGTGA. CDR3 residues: CASSLSLGSYNEQFF. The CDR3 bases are TGTGCCAGCAGCTTATCGCTAGGTTCCTACAATGAGCAGTTCTTC.

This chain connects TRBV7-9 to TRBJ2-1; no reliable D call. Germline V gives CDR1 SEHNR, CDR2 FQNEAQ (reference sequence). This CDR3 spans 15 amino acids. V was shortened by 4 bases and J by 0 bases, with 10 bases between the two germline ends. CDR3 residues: CASSSHGSSYNEQFF. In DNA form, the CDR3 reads TGTGCCAGCAGCTCCCACGGTAGCTCCTACAATGAGCAGTTCTTC.

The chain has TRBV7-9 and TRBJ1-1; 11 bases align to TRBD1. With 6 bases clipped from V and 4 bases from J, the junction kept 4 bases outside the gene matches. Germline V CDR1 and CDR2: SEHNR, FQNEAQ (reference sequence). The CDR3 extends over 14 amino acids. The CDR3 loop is CASRTGTGGTEAFF. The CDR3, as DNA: TGTGCCAGCAGAACTGGGACAGGGGGCACTGAAGCTTTCTTT.

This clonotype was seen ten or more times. This chain's CDR3 is CAIGNGATNEKLFF. The CDR3 region has the DNA TGTGCCATCGGGAATGGTGCAACTAATGAAAAACTGTTTTTT. This chain joins TRBV10-3 and TRBJ1-4, with D uncertain. Trimming pared 8 bases from V and 0 bases from J, leaving 10 bases between. In germline, CDR1 is ENHRY, CDR2 SYGVKD. CDR3 size: 14 residues.

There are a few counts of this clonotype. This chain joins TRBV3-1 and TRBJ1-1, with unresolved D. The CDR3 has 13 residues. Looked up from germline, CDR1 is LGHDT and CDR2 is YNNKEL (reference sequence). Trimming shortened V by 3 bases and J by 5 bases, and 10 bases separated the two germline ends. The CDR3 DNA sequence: TGTGCCAGCAGCCACGAAGGCCGGACTGAAGCTTTCTTT. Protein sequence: CASSHEGRTEAFF.

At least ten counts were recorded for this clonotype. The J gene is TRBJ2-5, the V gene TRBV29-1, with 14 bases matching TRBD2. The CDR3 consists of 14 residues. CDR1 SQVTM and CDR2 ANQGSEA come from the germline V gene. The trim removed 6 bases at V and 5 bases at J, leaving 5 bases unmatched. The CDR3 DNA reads TGCAGCGTCCGGGGACTAGCGGGAGATGAGACCCAGTACTTC. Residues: CSVRGLAGDETQYF.

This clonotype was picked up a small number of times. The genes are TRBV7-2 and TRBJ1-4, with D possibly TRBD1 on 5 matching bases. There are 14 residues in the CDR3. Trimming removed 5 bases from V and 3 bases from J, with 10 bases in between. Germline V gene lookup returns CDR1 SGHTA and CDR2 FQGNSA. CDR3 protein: CASSPQGPNEKLFF. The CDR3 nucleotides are TGTGCCAGCAGCCCGCAGGGACCTAATGAAAAACTGTTTTTT.

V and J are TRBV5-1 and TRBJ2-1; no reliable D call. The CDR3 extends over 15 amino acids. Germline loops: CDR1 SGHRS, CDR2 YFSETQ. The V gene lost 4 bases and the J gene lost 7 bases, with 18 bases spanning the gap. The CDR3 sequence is CASSPMTRTGNEQFF. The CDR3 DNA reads TGCGCCAGCAGCCCTATGACGAGGACCGGTAATGAGCAGTTCTTC.